Below, one T cell receptor (beta chain) is given with its context. The antigen is unknown. Excluded were patients having autoimmune disease history or systemic immunosuppression. Sequenced by immunoSEQ multiplex PCR; TCRdb stores in-frame clones only, minus some. The repertoire holds tens of thousands of clones, with about nine tenths as singletons. Unmatched junction bases numbered 3, after V lost 0 bases and J lost 2 bases. Germline V gene data show CDR1 as MGHRA and CDR2 as YSYEKL. This CDR3 has 16 amino acids. The sample originates from a study of OX40 agonist ivuxolimab in advanced cancers. In the study overall: Treatment of patients was with ivuxolimab, an agonistic anti-OX40 (CD134) antibody.

Study results and caveats: At doses 0.1 to 3.0 mg/kg, CD4+ and CD8+ clones expanded. Still undetermined is the antigen specificity of the expanded peripheral T cells.

Sample: CD4+ or CD8+ T cells sorted from blood, taken in a trial of the OX40 agonist ivuxolimab. V usage is TRBV4-1 and J usage is TRBJ2-3; TRBD1 matches at 9 bases. The TCR sequence derives from an adult with an advanced solid tumor such as melanoma, head and neck, liver or kidney cancer. In DNA form, the CDR3 reads TGCGCCAGCAGCCAAGACAGGACAGGGGCCACAGATACGCAGTATTTT. Protein product: CASSQDRTGATDTQYF.